This entry features one T cell receptor beta chain sequence. The antigen is unknown. The record originates from a study of T cell responses to AZD1222 COVID-19 vaccine. Method: immunoSEQ multiplex PCR; TCRdb's copy keeps in-frame clones and lacks some. Here the sample spans tens of thousands of clones, approximately 85% being singletons. Whole-study findings and limits: Only 6 or 7 AZD1222 recipients tested seropositive at baseline. The donor group comprised mostly white British people and more females; the analysis possibly underestimated clonal diversity. Unmutated regions of variants are reportedly targeted by nearly half of spike-specific TCRs.

The germline gives CDR1 LNHDA, CDR2 SQIVND (reference sequence). CDR3 length: 14 residues. Trimming stripped 7 bases from V and 0 bases from J, with 12 bases between. This material consisted of peripheral blood, taken on day 0 of AZD1222 vaccination. The TCR originated in an adult in good health. V gene TRBV19 combines with J gene TRBJ1-1; perhaps TRBD1 as D (6 bases). The CDR3 DNA is TGTGCCAGTAAGGGGGTTGGGATGAACACTGAAGCTTTCTTT. Translated: CASKGVGMNTEAFF. The whole variable domain, filled in from reference TRBV19 and TRBJ1-1, reads DGGITQSPKYLFRKEGQNVTLSCEQNLNHDAMYWYRQDPGQGLRLIYYSQIVNDFQKGDIAEGYSVSREKKESFPLTVTSAQKNPTAFYLCASKGVGMNTEAFFGQGTRLTVV.